This record looks at one T cell receptor beta chain sequence and its context. Its antigen remains unidentified. Cells were stimulated with CMV-infected fibroblast lysates at about 9.4 ug/mL. Memory cells lacking CD40L and CD69 with high CD45RO were sorted. For approximately 17 hours, CD8-depleted PBMCs received anti-CD28/CD49d costimulation, a CD40-blocking antibody and enfuvirtide. The entry originates in a study of persistence of HIV-infected CD4 T cells. This CDR3 has 14 amino acids. Trimming cost V 5 bases and J 10 bases; bases outside gene matches: 8. Per the germline V gene, CDR1 is MDHEN and CDR2 is SYDVKM. Whole-study findings and limits: Compared with CD3/CD28-stimulated cells, CMV- and Gag-responding cells showed lower TCRbeta richness.

This was the immunoSEQ version 4 assay in survey mode. The method was immunoSEQ multiplex PCR; TCRdb's version includes in-frame clones alone and lacks a portion of them. Here the sample spans more than 35,000 clones, around 80% being singletons. This clonotype was obtained from an adult man with HIV who was CMV-seropositive. The specimen was CD4+ T cells sorted from PBMCs after roughly 18-hour stimulation, collected from a patient who received antiretroviral therapy. J is TRBJ2-1 and V is TRBV28; 10 positions match TRBD2. Written as DNA, the CDR3 is TGTGCCAGCAGTCTAGCGGGGGCCGCCTCCGAGCAGTTCTTC. It encodes CASSLAGAASEQFF.